The sequence of this TCR beta chain was determined in a study of regulatory T cells in long-lasting Graves disease. Study as a whole: Graves' disease counted as persistent after over 5 years of antithyroid drugs with positive TSH receptor antibodies.

Germline trimming cut 1 base from V and 6 bases from J; bases unmatched to any gene: 8. In germline, CDR1 is DFQATT, CDR2 SNEGSKA (reference sequence). CDR3 length equals 15 residues. Time point defined: persistent/refractory GD, antithyroid drugs over 5 years with positive TRAb. Preparation of the TCR library used RNA extracted from PBMCs. In Xi'an, China, an endocrinology department was the source of patients. Building the TCR beta libraries relied on iRepertoire HTBI primers, and CDR3 regions underwent Arm-PCR. TCRdb analysed the multiplex PCR reads with MiXCR anew, one entry per CDR3 protein. This sample has fewer than 450,000 distinct CDR3 sequences, with roughly 20% found just once. Comment on this clonotype: Its target is unknown.

Study results and limitations: Persistent cases favored TRBV28, TRBJ1-2 and TRBJ2-5. Rather than thyroid tissue, only peripheral blood underwent study.

The V call is TRBV20-1, the J call TRBJ2-2; 7 bases are a match to TRBD2. The sequence was obtained from a female donor with Graves disease. Sequencing was performed on peripheral blood mononuclear cells (PBMCs), taken when the disease was refractory, from a patient treated with antithyroid drugs. The CDR3 here is CSARVRPAGSGELFF. The CDR3 DNA follows: TGCAGTGCTAGAGTCAGACCAGCGGGGTCCGGGGAGCTGTTTTTT.